Listed below are T cell receptor beta chains from one sample, sequenced in a study of T cells in Graves' hyperthyroidism and ophthalmopathy. TCRdb re-called the multiplex PCR reads through MiXCR, storing one row per CDR3 protein. The table shows almost 350,000 distinct CDR3 sequences, with 15% to 20% occurring only once. The specimen was blood. All receptors come from a woman aged 40 to 49 with Graves' ophthalmopathy. Both conserved end residues are part of each CDR3. D genes are given only for firm matches. Clone size, where shown, is once, few, many, or a class for clones that have expanded.

V,J,size,D,DNA,CDR3
TRBV30,TRBJ2-3,many,.,TGTGCCTCCAGTGGGGGGAGCCGCACAGATACGCAGTATTTT,CASSGGSRTDTQYF
TRBV6-2/TRBV6-3,TRBJ2-7,few,.,TGTGCCAGCCGACGGATGGACAAATCCTACGAGCAGTACTTC,CASRRMDKSYEQYF
TRBV28,TRBJ1-2,many,.,TGTGCCACCCATTATGGGGGGTCGGGCTATGGCTACACCTTC,CATHYGGSGYGYTF
TRBV28,TRBJ2-5,many,.,TGTGCCAGCACCCTAACAGGGAGGGAGACCCAGTACTTC,CASTLTGRETQYF
TRBV7-8,TRBJ2-7,.,TRBD2,TGTGCCAGCAGCTTGGGCGCGGGAGCGGCCTACGAGCAGTACTTC,CASSLGAGAAYEQYF
TRBV4-3,TRBJ2-7,many,.,TGCGCCAGCAGCCAAACCAGTGACAGAACCTACGAGCAGTACTTC,CASSQTSDRTYEQYF
TRBV28,TRBJ2-5,.,TRBD2,TGTGCCAGCAGCTCCGGGACTAGCGGGAGTACCCAGTACTTC,CASSSGTSGSTQYF
TRBV11-2,TRBJ2-7,many,.,TGTGCCAGCAGCCCAGAGACAACGTACGCCGCCTACGAGCAGTACTTC,CASSPETTYAAYEQYF
TRBV2,TRBJ1-2,many,.,TGTGCCAGCACCGAAACTGGCCTCAGCCATGGCTACACCTTC,CASTETGLSHGYTF
TRBV12-3/TRBV12-4,TRBJ1-2,.,TRBD1,TGTGCCAGCAGTCCAGACAGGGTCCATGGCTACACCTTC,CASSPDRVHGYTF
TRBV19,TRBJ1-5,many,TRBD1,TGTGCCAGTAGTATCCTGTTGGCGCAGGACAGGGGGAATCAGCCCCAGCATTTT,CASSILLAQDRGNQPQHF
TRBV7-3,TRBJ2-2,many,.,TGTGCCAGCAGCTCTGCCAGCGGTGGGGGGACCGGGGAGCTGTTTTTT,CASSSASGGGTGELFF
TRBV27,TRBJ2-2,many,TRBD2,TGTGCCAGCAATGTAGCGGGTACCGGGGAGCTGTTTTTT,CASNVAGTGELFF
TRBV13,TRBJ2-5,many,TRBD2,TGTGCCAGCAGCCTAAAGGGGGTAGGGACTAGCAGACAAGAGACCCAGTACTTC,CASSLKGVGTSRQETQYF
TRBV12-3/TRBV12-4,TRBJ2-5,.,TRBD1,TGTGCCAGCAAGGACAGGGGGCAAGAGACCCAGTACTTC,CASKDRGQETQYF
TRBV27,TRBJ2-7,many,TRBD1,TGTGCCAGCAGGGACAGGGCGACCTACGAGCAGTACTTC,CASRDRATYEQYF
TRBV6-2/TRBV6-3,TRBJ2-2,.,TRBD2,TGTGCCAGCAGCTACGGGACTAGCTCCGGGGAGCTGTTTTTT,CASSYGTSSGELFF
TRBV29-1,TRBJ2-5,many,.,TGCAGCGTTGAGTGGAGGGGAGAGACCCAGTACTTC,CSVEWRGETQYF
TRBV12-3/TRBV12-4,TRBJ2-2,.,.,TGTGCCAGCAGTGCGGACACCGAGGGCACCGGGGAGCTGTTTTTT,CASSADTEGTGELFF
TRBV15,TRBJ2-1,.,.,TGTGCCACCAGCAGAGTAAGGGCCTCCGGGGGTAACAATGAGCAGTTCTTC,CATSRVRASGGNNEQFF
TRBV15,TRBJ1-3,many,.,TGTGCCACGGGCGGGTCGACCATATATTTT,CATGGSTIYF
TRBV7-2,TRBJ1-2,many,.,TGTGCCAGCAGCTTAGGAGGTTCCGGGGGTTTTGGCTACACCTTC,CASSLGGSGGFGYTF
TRBV28,TRBJ2-7,many,TRBD1,TGTGCCAGCCAGGACAGGGGGCTAGAGCAGTACTTC,CASQDRGLEQYF
TRBV20-1,TRBJ2-2,few,.,TGCAGTGCTAGAATGGACACCGAGAACACCGGGGAGCTGTTTTTT,CSARMDTENTGELFF
TRBV29-1,TRBJ1-1,many,TRBD1,TGCAGCGTAGGGACAGGGAGGACTGAAGCTTTCTTT,CSVGTGRTEAFF
TRBV30,TRBJ1-2,many,.,TGTGCCTGGAGTGTAGCGCGGGGTTGGGGCTACACCTTC,CAWSVARGWGYTF
TRBV19,TRBJ2-7,many,.,TGTGCCAGTAGTATGCACCAAGGACTGACCCTCAACGAGCAGTACTTC,CASSMHQGLTLNEQYF
TRBV6-5,TRBJ2-5,.,TRBD1,TGTGCCAGCAGTTATTCCGGACAGGGGTACCAAGAGACCCAGTACTTC,CASSYSGQGYQETQYF
TRBV5-1,TRBJ2-7,many,.,TGCGCCAGCAGCTTGGATTCGGTTTCCGAGCAGTACTTC,CASSLDSVSEQYF
TRBV6-1,TRBJ2-7,many,.,TGTGCCAGCAAAATGGCTAGGAGACAATCCTACGAGCAGTACTTC,CASKMARRQSYEQYF
TRBV12-3/TRBV12-4,TRBJ2-7,many,TRBD1,TGTGCCAGCAGTTGGGGGACAGACACCTACGAGCAGTACTTC,CASSWGTDTYEQYF
TRBV4-1,TRBJ1-5,many,.,TGCGCCAGCAGCCAAGTCCTACGGCAGCCCCAGCATTTT,CASSQVLRQPQHF
TRBV12-3/TRBV12-4,TRBJ2-7,.,TRBD1,TGTGCCAGCAGCATCTCCGGGACAGGGGCCTACGAGCAGTACTTC,CASSISGTGAYEQYF
TRBV6-1,TRBJ2-7,many,.,TGTGCCAGCAGCCCCGGACAGCGTGGGTACGAGCAGTACTTC,CASSPGQRGYEQYF
TRBV20-1,TRBJ1-1,many,.,TGCAGTGCTAGTGCTCGACGGACTGAAGCTTTCTTT,CSASARRTEAFF
TRBV20-1,TRBJ1-1,many,.,TGCAGTGCTAGTCTGAGTCCGGACACTGAAGCTTTCTTT,CSASLSPDTEAFF
TRBV6-5,TRBJ2-5,many,.,TGTGCCAGCAGTTACCCCGGGAGAGAGACCCAGTACTTC,CASSYPGRETQYF
TRBV20-1,TRBJ2-4,.,.,TGCAGTGCTAGAGATAGGGTTAGAGCCAAAAACATTCAGTACTTC,CSARDRVRAKNIQYF
TRBV19,TRBJ1-5,many,.,TGTGCCAGTAGTATAGTCGGGGATCAGCCCCAGCATTTT,CASSIVGDQPQHF
TRBV6-5,TRBJ2-7,many,TRBD2,TGTGCCAGCAGATCAAACCGCGGGAGTTCCTACGAGCAGTACTTC,CASRSNRGSSYEQYF
TRBV6-5,TRBJ1-1,many,TRBD1,TGTGCCAGCAGTTACCCCGGACAGGGCGGGAACACTGAAGCTTTCTTT,CASSYPGQGGNTEAFF
TRBV12-3/TRBV12-4,TRBJ2-7,many,TRBD2,TGTGCCAGCAGTTTAGGTCTCGCGGGACTAGCGGGAGGGAACGAGCAGTACTTC,CASSLGLAGLAGGNEQYF
TRBV7-8,TRBJ1-5,few,.,TGTGCCAGCAGCACGGCTTCACAGGGTTTCCCCAATCAGCCCCAGCATTTT,CASSTASQGFPNQPQHF
TRBV12-3/TRBV12-4,TRBJ2-6,.,.,TGTGCCAGCAGTTTATTCGGGGCCGGGGCCAACGTCCTGACTTTC,CASSLFGAGANVLTF
TRBV14,TRBJ1-2,many,.,TGTGCCAGCAGCCAAGATTTCACAGGGTTGCTTGGTGGCTACACCTTC,CASSQDFTGLLGGYTF
TRBV6-1,TRBJ2-7,many,.,TGTGCCAGCAGTGAACCGGGGCGTTGGGAGCAGTACTTC,CASSEPGRWEQYF
TRBV9,TRBJ1-2,many,.,TGTGCCAGCAGCGTAGGGTTGGGAGGAGCTCAAGAGAACTATGGCTACACCTTC,CASSVGLGGAQENYGYTF
TRBV12-3/TRBV12-4,TRBJ2-2,many,TRBD1,TGTGCCAGCACGCGGACAGGGGGCTTTGGGGAGCTGTTTTTT,CASTRTGGFGELFF
TRBV6-5,TRBJ2-7,many,.,TGTGCCAGCACCGATTTGACGCAGGGACACGAGCAGTACTTC,CASTDLTQGHEQYF
TRBV11-3,TRBJ2-5,many,TRBD2,TGTGCCAGCAGCGACGGGACTAGCGGGAGTGTCGAGACCCAGTACTTC,CASSDGTSGSVETQYF
TRBV5-8,TRBJ2-7,.,TRBD1,TGTGCCAGCAGCCGGACAGGTGATCTAACCTACGAGCAGTACTTC,CASSRTGDLTYEQYF
TRBV20-1,TRBJ2-5,once,TRBD2,TGCAGTGCTAGAAGACTAGCGGAAGAGACCCAGTACTTC,CSARRLAEETQYF
TRBV6-1,TRBJ2-2,many,TRBD1,TGTGCCAGCAGCGACAACAGGGGAGCCGGGGAGCTGTTTTTT,CASSDNRGAGELFF
TRBV10-1,TRBJ1-5,many,.,TGCGCCAGGAAACCGGGACGCCATAGCAATCAGCCCCAGCATTTT,CARKPGRHSNQPQHF
TRBV19,TRBJ1-1,many,.,TGTGCCAGTAGTATCGTAGAGAACACTGAAGCTTTCTTT,CASSIVENTEAFF
TRBV6-5,TRBJ1-1,.,TRBD1,TGTGCCAGCAGTTCGAAGACAGGGGTTGAGAACACTGAAGCTTTCTTT,CASSSKTGVENTEAFF
TRBV7-3,TRBJ2-5,many,.,TGTGCCAGCAGCTTAAACGGGCCTGGGGAGACCCAGTACTTC,CASSLNGPGETQYF
TRBV28,TRBJ2-5,many,TRBD1,TGTGCCAGCAGCACAGGGGGGTACGAGCAAGAGACCCAGTACTTC,CASSTGGYEQETQYF
TRBV7-2,TRBJ1-2,many,.,TGTGCCAGCAGCTCCACTCCGGGAGCTAACTATGGCTACACCTTC,CASSSTPGANYGYTF
TRBV28,TRBJ1-1,many,.,TGTGCCAGCAGTCATCTCGGGAACACTGAAGCTTTCTTT,CASSHLGNTEAFF